This T cell receptor beta chain was sequenced in a study of blood T cell repertoires in COVID-19. Overall study context: Samples came from the United States, Italy and Spain, spanning acute and convalescent COVID-19. The analysed material was cDNA or gDNA that came from T cells, B-cell-depleted T cells, or PBMCs.

Clones were read by immunoSEQ multiplex PCR, and TCRdb kept only the in-frame ones, dropping some. The profile shows some 380,000 clones, roughly four fifths of them singletons. Germline V CDR1 and CDR2: MNHEY, SVGAGI. V lost 6 bases and J 4 bases, leaving 17 bases between the germline ends. The CDR3 covers 15 residues. This sequence joins TRBV6-5 and TRBJ2-3; D is unresolved. The clonotype comes from a human donor with acute or convalescent COVID-19. The donor label of this sample is uncertain. Sequenced input: peripheral blood. The CDR3 DNA reads TGTGCCAGCAGCCTTCTGCTTGAGGATCCAGATACGCAGTATTTT. Its protein product is CASSLLLEDPDTQYF.